These 27 T cell receptor beta chains were sequenced from one sample in a study of Ad26.COV2.S vaccination and SARS-CoV-2 variants. Clones were sequenced by immunoSEQ multiplex PCR, and TCRdb holds only the in-frame ones, with some missing. The table includes approximately 300,000 clones, 86% detected once. Treatment: around 19 received Ad26.COV2.S at low or high dose, single or two shots; roughly five received placebo; per-sample allocation not given. Each sample was drawn 63 days after the first injection (of vaccine or placebo). The source was peripheral blood, collected in a trial of Ad26.COV2.S vaccine versus placebo. The origin of the receptors is a person aged 18 to 59 who received the Ad26.COV2.S COVID-19 vaccine or a placebo.

J is TRBJ1-1 and V is TRBV7-9; D is ambiguous. Trimming pared 0 bases from V and 3 bases from J, leaving 11 bases between. CDR3 length: 15 amino acids. CDR1 is SEHNR and CDR2 is FQNEAQ in the germline V gene (reference sequence). CDR3 protein: CASSLAEFRYTEAFF. The CDR3, as DNA: TGTGCCAGCAGCTTAGCGGAGTTCCGGTACACTGAAGCTTTCTTT.

Note on this clone: The sample holds other DNA sequences that translate to the same CDR3. The chain recombines TRBV18 with TRBJ1-5; D call uncertain. The CDR3 length is 13 residues. V dropped 1 base and J dropped 6 bases, with 7 bases sitting between them. Germline CDR1 is KGHSH and CDR2 is LQKENI. This chain's CDR3 is CASSPQGGQPQHF. DNA for the CDR3: TGTGCCAGCTCACCACAAGGTGGTCAGCCCCAGCATTTT.

V gene TRBV30 combines with J gene TRBJ1-1; no reliable D call. The CDR3 covers 13 residues. V lost 3 bases to trimming and J lost 6 bases, with 14 bases between them. Germline V gene sequence: CDR1 GTSNPN, CDR2 SVGIG (reference sequence). Here the CDR3 reads CAWSFEYRPEAFF. The DNA for the CDR3 is TGTGCCTGGAGCTTCGAATATCGGCCTGAAGCTTTCTTT.

The chain combines TRBV5-1 with TRBJ2-1, with 11 bases matching TRBD1. This CDR3 comprises 14 residues. Germline trimming cut 4 bases from V and 6 bases from J; bases unmatched to any gene: 3. Germline assignment: CDR1 SGHRS and CDR2 YFSETQ. CDR3 sequence reads: CASSRGQGANEQFF. CDR3 DNA: TGCGCCAGCAGCCGTGGACAGGGGGCCAATGAGCAGTTCTTC.

The V call is TRBV2, the J call TRBJ1-1; 8 bases map to TRBD1. V lost 4 bases, J lost 4 bases, and 5 bases stayed unmatched. The CDR3 loop spans 14 amino acids. Germline V gene data show CDR1 as SNHLY and CDR2 as FYNNEI. CDR3 coding DNA: TGTGCCAGCAGTGTAAGGACAGGGATCACTGAAGCTTTCTTT. Its translation is CASSVRTGITEAFF.

The genes are TRBV13 and TRBJ1-2; the D is unclear. The CDR3 length is 13 residues. V lost 4 bases to trimming and J lost 5 bases, with 11 bases between them. Germline CDR1 and CDR2: PRHDT and FYEKMQ (reference sequence). The CDR3 loop reads CASSYEGRYGYTF. The CDR3 coding sequence is TGTGCCAGCAGCTATGAGGGCCGGTATGGCTACACCTTC.

The rearrangement joins TRBV18 to TRBJ1-3, with D possibly being TRBD1 (6 bases). The germline V gene has CDR1 KGHSH and CDR2 LQKENI. The CDR3 is made up of 17 amino acids. Trimming removed 1 base from V and 0 bases from J, with 13 bases in between. The CDR3 here is CASSPRTGPNSGNTIYF. The CDR3 DNA follows: TGTGCCAGCTCACCACGTACAGGGCCTAACTCTGGAAACACCATATATTTT. The whole variable domain, filled in from reference TRBV18 and TRBJ1-3, reads NAGVMQNPRHLVRRRGQEARLRCSPMKGHSHVYWYRQLPEEGLKFMVYLQKENIIDESGMPKERFSAEFPKEGPSILRIQQVVRGDSAAYFCASSPRTGPNSGNTIYFGEGSWLTVV.

This clone was seen only once. This chain links TRBV7-8 with TRBJ2-3; possibly TRBD2 for D (5 bases). The CDR3 is 14 amino acids. The germline V and J ends were trimmed by 4 bases and 0 bases, with 8 bases remaining between them. Looked up from germline, CDR1 is SGHVS and CDR2 is FQNEAQ. This chain's CDR3 is CASSWRTSTDTQYF. The CDR3 DNA is TGTGCCAGCAGCTGGAGGACTAGCACAGATACGCAGTATTTT.

The rearrangement links TRBV11-2 to TRBJ2-7, with D perhaps TRBD1 (5 bases). The V end lost 8 bases, the J end lost 3 bases, and 14 bases lay between the germline ends. This CDR3 is 13 amino acids long. Germline V gene data show CDR1 as SGHAT and CDR2 as FQNNGV. Written as DNA, the CDR3 is TGTGCCAGCTCCCCGGACACCGACTACGAGCAGTACTTC. This codes for CASSPDTDYEQYF.

This clone was counted between two and nine times. V gene TRBV5-1 combines with J gene TRBJ2-2, with a tentative D call TRBD2 (5 bases). CDR3 size: 15 residues. V lost 2 bases to trimming and J lost 5 bases, with 13 bases between them. Germline lookup yields CDR1 SGHRS and CDR2 YFSETQ. As DNA, the CDR3 is TGCGCCAGCAGCTTAGGGCAGACTACGACCGGGGAGCTGTTTTTT. Amino acid sequence: CASSLGQTTTGELFF.

The chain employs TRBV27 and TRBJ1-4, with D perhaps TRBD1 (6 bases). CDR1 is MNHEY, CDR2 SMNVEV, per germline (reference sequence). V lost 7 bases, J lost 5 bases, and 17 bases lay in between. The CDR3 totals 15 residues. The DNA of the CDR3 is TGTGCCAGCAACCCCCGAGGGGGGCGAAATGAAAAACTGTTTTTT. Its translation: CASNPRGGRNEKLFF.

The rearrangement uses TRBV7-3 and TRBJ2-1; D possibly uses TRBD1 or TRBD2 (6 bases each). The CDR3 runs 13 residues. V was trimmed by 3 bases and J by 7 bases, leaving 10 bases between them. The germline V gene encodes CDR1 SGHTA and CDR2 FQGTGA. The CDR3 protein is CASSLGGQNEQFF. The CDR3 DNA is TGTGCCAGCAGCTTGGGGGGCCAAAATGAGCAGTTCTTC.

The gene calls are TRBV12-3 or TRBV12-4 and TRBJ2-1, with D perhaps matching TRBD1 or TRBD2 (5 bases each). Trimming removed 3 bases from V and 13 bases from J, with 10 bases in between. CDR3 length: 11 amino acids. As DNA, the CDR3 is TGTGCCAGCAGTTTGGGACGGTCCCAGTTCTTC. The encoded protein is CASSLGRSQFF.

The rearrangement links TRBV27 to TRBJ1-4; 7 positions match TRBD1. CDR1 MNHEY and CDR2 SMNVEV come from the germline V gene (reference sequence). This CDR3 has 14 amino acids. With V trimmed by 6 bases and J by 0 bases, 1 base remained unmatched. CDR3 loop: CASSGTATNEKLFF. The CDR3 nucleotides are TGTGCCAGCAGCGGGACAGCAACTAATGAAAAACTGTTTTTT.

J is TRBJ2-7 and V is TRBV12-3 or TRBV12-4; no definite D call. The CDR3 totals 13 residues. Trimming removed 5 bases at V and 1 base at J, with 9 bases between. The CDR3 sequence: CASSPGVSYEQYF. The CDR3 bases are TGTGCCAGCAGTCCCGGAGTATCCTACGAGCAGTACTTC.

This clone has only one observation. J is TRBJ2-7 and V is TRBV29-1, with TRBD1 matching over 8 bases. The CDR3 loop spans 12 amino acids. Germline V gene sequence: CDR1 SQVTM, CDR2 ANQGSEA. J gave up 3 bases and V 7 bases, and 5 bases lay outside the gene matches. CDR3: CSARQGFYEQYF. CDR3 nucleotides: TGCAGCGCCCGACAGGGGTTCTACGAGCAGTACTTC.

V is TRBV4-1 and J is TRBJ1-5, with a possible D match to TRBD1 (6 bases). Germline CDR1 is MGHRA and CDR2 is YSYEKL. V was pared by 1 base and J by 0 bases, with 7 bases between. The CDR3 totals 15 residues. The CDR3 DNA reads TGCGCCAGCAGCCAAGGGACAGTTAGCAATCAGCCCCAGCATTTT. Translation gives CASSQGTVSNQPQHF.

The chain joins TRBV5-8 to TRBJ1-5; D is ambiguous. This CDR3 has 12 amino acids. CDR1 is SGHTS, CDR2 YDEGEE, per germline. V lost 2 bases and J lost 9, with 9 bases in between. The CDR3, as DNA: TGTGCCAGCAGCTTCGAACGGAGGCCCCAGCATTTT. Translated, it gives CASSFERRPQHF.

The chain carries TRBV19 and TRBJ2-2, with D unclear. The germline V gene has CDR1 LNHDA and CDR2 SQIVND (reference sequence). V was cut by 8 bases and J by 1 base, with 11 bases left in between. This CDR3 region has 14 residues. This CDR3 is CASSGSLNTGELFF. The CDR3 nucleotides are TGTGCCAGTTCGGGCAGTCTGAACACCGGGGAGCTGTTTTTT.

V gene TRBV3-1 (or the pseudogene TRBV3-2) combines with J gene TRBJ2-5, with D possibly being TRBD1 or TRBD2 (5 bases each). The CDR3 consists of 13 residues. Germline CDR1 is LGHDT and CDR2 is YNNKEL (reference sequence). Trimming pared 1 base from V and 5 bases from J, leaving 8 bases between. The DNA of the CDR3 is TGTGCCAGCAGCCAAGGAGGGACGGAGACCCAGTACTTC. Protein product: CASSQGGTETQYF.

The J gene is TRBJ1-2, the V gene TRBV30; D is unresolved. V dropped 1 base and J dropped 4 bases, with 7 bases sitting between them. The CDR3 is made up of 12 amino acids. Germline V gives CDR1 GTSNPN, CDR2 SVGIG (reference sequence). The CDR3, as DNA: TGTGCCTGGAGTGAGACGGTCTATGGCTACACCTTC. Its translation is CAWSETVYGYTF.

J is TRBJ2-3 and V is TRBV11-2; possibly TRBD2 for D (6 bases). The germline V and J ends were trimmed by 5 bases and 0 bases, with 15 bases remaining between them. The germline V gene encodes CDR1 SGHAT and CDR2 FQNNGV. This CDR3 region has 16 residues. The CDR3 DNA follows: TGTGCCAGCAGCCATTCTGCGGGACCTAGCACAGATACGCAGTATTTT. It specifies CASSHSAGPSTDTQYF.

This clone was detected once. The V call is TRBV13, the J call TRBJ1-2; TRBD1 matches at 8 bases. The CDR3 extends over 13 amino acids. Per the germline V gene, CDR1 is PRHDT and CDR2 is FYEKMQ (reference sequence). Losses at the gene ends were 5 bases for V and 4 bases for J; bases not matched to a gene: 3. The CDR3 loop reads CASSRDRSYGYTF. As DNA, the CDR3 is TGTGCCAGCAGCCGGGACAGGAGCTATGGCTACACCTTC.

The genes are TRBV7-9 and TRBJ2-3; weak D call: TRBD2 (6 bases). The ends were cut back, 2 bases at V and 6 bases at J, with 18 bases in the middle. The CDR3 consists of 16 residues. Germline loops: CDR1 SEHNR, CDR2 FQNEAQ (reference sequence). The CDR3 spells CASSLFSAGTADTQYF. The CDR3 DNA sequence: TGTGCCAGCAGCTTATTTTCCGCGGGGACGGCGGATACGCAGTATTTT.

This chain connects TRBV6-5 to TRBJ2-5; a possible D gene is TRBD1 (6 bases). Germline assignment: CDR1 MNHEY and CDR2 SVGAGI. Trimming left V 2 bases short and J 5 bases short, with 15 bases between. The CDR3 runs 15 residues. The CDR3 DNA reads as TGTGCCAGCAGTTACGGGCAAGGGGGTCGGGAGACCCAGTACTTC. This gives the protein CASSYGQGGRETQYF.

This chain connects TRBV5-1 to TRBJ2-5; possible D gene TRBD2, 7 bases. CDR1 SGHRS and CDR2 YFSETQ come from the germline V gene. The CDR3 is 17 residues long. V was trimmed by 4 bases and J by 3 bases, leaving 22 bases between them. DNA of the CDR3: TGCGCCAGCAGCGGTACTAGGGGCGGGGGCATTAAAGAGACCCAGTACTTC. This gives the protein CASSGTRGGGIKETQYF.

This clone showed up just a few times. V usage is TRBV3-1 (or the pseudogene TRBV3-2) and J usage is TRBJ1-2; the D is unclear. Germline V gene sequence: CDR1 LGHDT, CDR2 YNNKEL (reference sequence). Trimming pared 2 bases from V and 5 bases from J, leaving 12 bases between. This CDR3 is 14 amino acids long. CDR3 sequence (DNA): TGTGCCAGCAGCCAATCGGGAGGGTCTTATGGCTACACCTTC. Its protein product is CASSQSGGSYGYTF.